The clone carrying this TCR beta chain was counted only a few times. Its specificity is not known. The people who gave samples were healthy Caucasians from Russia, aged roughly 6 to 100. Per sample, a minimum of 6.5 million PBMCs were isolated. Unmatched junction bases numbered 6, after V lost 0 bases and J lost 5 bases. The CDR3 covers 15 residues. The sample belongs to a study of blood T cells in healthy people across ages. General study findings and limits: Comparison with aged donors showed that long-lived donors had more naive CD4+ cells and higher diversity.

The use of a sample-barcoded 5' primer and a J-beta primer mix characterized a second PCR of about 7 to 12 cycles. In TCRdb, the 5' RACE reads were re-called with MiXCR into one record per CDR3 protein. The top ten hold roughly 8% of the sample, which has 1.5 million to 2 million distinct CDR3 sequences, 28% seen once. The clonotype was recovered from a woman aged 25 to 39 in good health. Sequenced material: blood. J is TRBJ2-5 and V is TRBV12-3 or TRBV12-4; TRBD1 matches 7 bases. CDR3 in DNA: TGTGCCAGCAGTTTAGCGACAGGGCGGAGGGAGACCCAGTACTTC. Protein: CASSLATGRRETQYF.